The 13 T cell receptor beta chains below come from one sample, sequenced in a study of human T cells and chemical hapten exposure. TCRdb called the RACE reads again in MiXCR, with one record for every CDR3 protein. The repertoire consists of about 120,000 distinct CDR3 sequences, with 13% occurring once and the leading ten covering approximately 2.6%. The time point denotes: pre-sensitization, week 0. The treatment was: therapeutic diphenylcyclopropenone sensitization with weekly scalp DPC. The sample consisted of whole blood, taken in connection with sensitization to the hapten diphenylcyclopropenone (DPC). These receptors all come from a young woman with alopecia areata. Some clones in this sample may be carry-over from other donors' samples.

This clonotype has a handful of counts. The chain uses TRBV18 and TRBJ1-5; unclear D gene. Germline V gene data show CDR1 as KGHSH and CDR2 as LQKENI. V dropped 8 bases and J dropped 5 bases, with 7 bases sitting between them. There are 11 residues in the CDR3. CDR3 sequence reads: CASADYQPQHF. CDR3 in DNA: TGTGCCAGCGCGGATTATCAGCCCCAGCATTTT. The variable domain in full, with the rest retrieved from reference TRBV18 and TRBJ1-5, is NAGVMQNPRHLVRRRGQEARLRCSPMKGHSHVYWYRQLPEEGLKFMVYLQKENIIDESGMPKERFSAEFPKEGPSILRIQQVVRGDSAAYFCASADYQPQHFGDGTRLSIL.

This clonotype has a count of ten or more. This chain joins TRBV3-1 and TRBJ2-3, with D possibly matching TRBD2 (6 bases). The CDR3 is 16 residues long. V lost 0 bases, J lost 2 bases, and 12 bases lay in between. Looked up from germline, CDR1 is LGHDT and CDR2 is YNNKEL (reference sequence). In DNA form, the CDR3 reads TGTGCCAGCAGCCAAGAGATGGGACTTTCCACAGATACGCAGTATTTT. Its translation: CASSQEMGLSTDTQYF.

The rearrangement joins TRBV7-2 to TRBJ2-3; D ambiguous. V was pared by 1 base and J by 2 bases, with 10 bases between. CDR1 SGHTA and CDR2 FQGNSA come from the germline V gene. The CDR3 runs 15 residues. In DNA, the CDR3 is TGTGCCAGCAGCTTAGTGGGCTACTACACAGATACGCAGTATTTT. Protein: CASSLVGYYTDTQYF.

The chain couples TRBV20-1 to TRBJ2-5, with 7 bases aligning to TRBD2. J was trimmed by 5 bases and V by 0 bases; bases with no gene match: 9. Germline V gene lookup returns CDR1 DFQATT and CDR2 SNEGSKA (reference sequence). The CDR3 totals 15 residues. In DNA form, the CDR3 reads TGCAGTGCTAGAGATCCTCGACTAGCAGGGGAGACCCAGTACTTC. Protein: CSARDPRLAGETQYF.

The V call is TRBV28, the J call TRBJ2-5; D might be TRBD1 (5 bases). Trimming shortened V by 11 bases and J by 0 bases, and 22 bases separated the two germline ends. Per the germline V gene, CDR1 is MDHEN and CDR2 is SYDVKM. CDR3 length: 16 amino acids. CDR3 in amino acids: CASLRQGITYQETQYF. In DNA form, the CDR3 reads TGTGCCTCTCTCCGGCAGGGTATAACGTACCAAGAGACCCAGTACTTC. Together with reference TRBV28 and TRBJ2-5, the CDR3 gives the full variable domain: DVKVTQSSRYLVKRTGEKVFLECVQDMDHENMFWYRQDPGLGLRLIYFSYDVKMKEKGDIPEGYSVSREKKERFSLILESASTNQTSMYLCASLRQGITYQETQYFGPGTRLLVL.

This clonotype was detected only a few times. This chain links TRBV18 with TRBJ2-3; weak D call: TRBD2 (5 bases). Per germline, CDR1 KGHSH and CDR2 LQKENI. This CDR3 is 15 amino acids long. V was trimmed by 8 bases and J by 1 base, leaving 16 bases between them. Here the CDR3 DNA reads TGTGCCAGCGTTCGGGATAGGAGAGGCACAGATACGCAGTATTTT. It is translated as CASVRDRRGTDTQYF.

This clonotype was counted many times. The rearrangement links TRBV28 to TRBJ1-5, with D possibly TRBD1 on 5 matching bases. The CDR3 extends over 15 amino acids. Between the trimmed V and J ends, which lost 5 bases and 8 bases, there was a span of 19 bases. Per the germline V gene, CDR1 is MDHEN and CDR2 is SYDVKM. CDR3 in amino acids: CASSDLRGPREPQHF. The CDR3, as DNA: TGTGCCAGCAGTGACCTAAGGGGCCCCAGGGAGCCCCAGCATTTT.

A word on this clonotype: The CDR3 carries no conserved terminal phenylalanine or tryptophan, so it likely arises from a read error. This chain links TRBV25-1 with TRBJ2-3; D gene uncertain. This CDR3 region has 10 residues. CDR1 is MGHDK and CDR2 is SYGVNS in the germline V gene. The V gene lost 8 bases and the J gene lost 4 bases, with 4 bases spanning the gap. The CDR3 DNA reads TGTGCCAGCTGGGCAGATACGCAGTATTTA. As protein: CASWADTQYL.

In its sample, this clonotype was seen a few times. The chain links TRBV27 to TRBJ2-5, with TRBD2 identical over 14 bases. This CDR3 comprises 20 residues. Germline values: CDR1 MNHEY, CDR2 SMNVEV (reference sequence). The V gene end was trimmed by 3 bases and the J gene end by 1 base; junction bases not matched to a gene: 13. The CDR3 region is CASSLLTGVGLAGGQETQYF. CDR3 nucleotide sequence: TGTGCCAGCAGTTTGCTGACAGGGGTCGGACTAGCGGGGGGCCAAGAGACCCAGTACTTC.

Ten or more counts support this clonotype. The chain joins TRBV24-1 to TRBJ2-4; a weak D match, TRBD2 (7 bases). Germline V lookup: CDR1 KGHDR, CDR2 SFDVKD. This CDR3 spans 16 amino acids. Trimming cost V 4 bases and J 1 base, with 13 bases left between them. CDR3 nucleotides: TGTGCCACCAGTGAGGGAGGGGGGATGGCCAAAAACATTCAGTACTTC. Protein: CATSEGGGMAKNIQYF.

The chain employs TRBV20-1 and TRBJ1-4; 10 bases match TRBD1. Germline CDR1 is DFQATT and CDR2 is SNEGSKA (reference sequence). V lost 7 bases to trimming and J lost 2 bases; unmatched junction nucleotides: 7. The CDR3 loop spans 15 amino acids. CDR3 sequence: CSVRQGALTNEKLFF. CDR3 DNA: TGCAGTGTCCGACAGGGGGCCCTGACTAATGAAAAACTGTTTTTT.

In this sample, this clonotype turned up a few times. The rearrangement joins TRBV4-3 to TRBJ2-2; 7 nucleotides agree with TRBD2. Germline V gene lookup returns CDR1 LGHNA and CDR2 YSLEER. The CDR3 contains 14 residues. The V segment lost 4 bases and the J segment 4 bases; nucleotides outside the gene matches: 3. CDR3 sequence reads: CASSPSGGTGELFF. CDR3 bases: TGCGCCAGCAGCCCCTCGGGAGGCACCGGGGAGCTGTTTTTT.

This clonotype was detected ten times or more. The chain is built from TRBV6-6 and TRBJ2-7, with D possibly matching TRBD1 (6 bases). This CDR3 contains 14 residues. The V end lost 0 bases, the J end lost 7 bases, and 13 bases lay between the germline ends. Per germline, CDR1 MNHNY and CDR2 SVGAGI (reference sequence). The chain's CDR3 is CASSYSRDNGEQYF. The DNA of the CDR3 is TGTGCCAGCAGTTACTCCCGGGACAACGGGGAGCAGTACTTC.